The 26 T cell receptor beta chains below come from one sample, sequenced in a study of blood T cell repertoires in COVID-19. Profiling relied on immunoSEQ multiplex PCR, and the TCRdb table lists in-frame clones only, not all of them. Of about 120,000 clones in the sample, around 81% were seen once. Sequencing input: peripheral blood. The source of these receptors is a man aged 25 to 45 with COVID-19, enrolled during active disease.

The V and J genes are TRBV30 and TRBJ2-6, with D tentatively TRBD1 (6 bases). V was shortened by 4 bases and J by 2 bases, with 9 bases between the two germline ends. CDR3 length: 14 residues. Germline CDR1 and CDR2: GTSNPN and SVGIG (reference sequence). The CDR3 sequence is CAWNREAGANVLTF. CDR3 sequence (DNA): TGTGCCTGGAACAGGGAAGCTGGGGCCAACGTCCTGACTTTC.

This clone was observed a few times. The chain links TRBV5-1 to TRBJ2-2; 9 nucleotides match TRBD1. From germline, CDR1 is SGHRS and CDR2 YFSETQ. The CDR3 is 16 amino acids. The ends lost 4 bases at V and 8 bases at J; junction bases unmatched: 12. DNA of the CDR3: TGCGCCAGCAGCCTGCCGGGACAGGGTATCTCTGGGGAGCTGTTTTTT. Protein: CASSLPGQGISGELFF.

V gene TRBV11-2 combines with J gene TRBJ2-2; 8 nucleotides agree with TRBD2. Per germline, CDR1 SGHAT and CDR2 FQNNGV. Trimming removed 3 bases from V and 4 bases from J; junction bases left unmatched: 4. CDR3 length: 15 amino acids. The CDR3 DNA follows: TGTGCCAGCAGCTTGGCTAGCGGGCGCACCGGGGAGCTGTTTTTT. Translating gives CASSLASGRTGELFF.

The chain carries TRBV19 and TRBJ2-7; the match to TRBD1 covers 7 bases. CDR1 LNHDA and CDR2 SQIVND come from the germline V gene (reference sequence). This CDR3 has 15 amino acids. V lost 5 bases to trimming and J lost 1 base; unmatched junction nucleotides: 8. CDR3 amino acids: CASSARTGSSYEQYF. CDR3 nucleotide sequence: TGTGCCAGTAGTGCTAGGACAGGTAGTTCCTACGAGCAGTACTTC.

The chain couples TRBV30 to TRBJ1-1; TRBD1 agrees at 8 bases. Looked up from germline, CDR1 is GTSNPN and CDR2 is SVGIG (reference sequence). This CDR3 region has 16 residues. Losses at the gene ends were 3 bases for V and 7 bases for J; bases not matched to a gene: 16. In DNA form, the CDR3 reads TGTGCCTGGAGGGCAAAAGGGGCAGGGGGCCGAGGTGAAGCTTTCTTT. This codes for CAWRAKGAGGRGEAFF.

The chain uses TRBV13 and TRBJ2-5; the D gene is possibly TRBD1 (5 bases). Germline V CDR1 and CDR2: PRHDT, FYEKMQ (reference sequence). The CDR3 sequence is 13 residues long. With 3 bases removed from V and 3 bases from J, the gap between germline ends came to 8 bases. CDR3 nucleotides: TGTGCCAGCAGCTTTAGACAGAAAGAGACCCAGTACTTC. Its protein product is CASSFRQKETQYF.

This clone has only one observation. The chain carries TRBV28 and TRBJ2-7, with TRBD1 matching 7 bases. Germline V gene sequence: CDR1 MDHEN, CDR2 SYDVKM. The CDR3 contains 16 residues. V gave up 5 bases and J gave up 0 bases; unmatched junction bases: 10. The CDR3 DNA reads TGTGCCAGCAGTAGACAGGGTAGGAAGTCCTCCTACGAGCAGTACTTC. Its translation: CASSRQGRKSSYEQYF.

The rearrangement joins TRBV28 to TRBJ2-2; TRBD2 matches 14 bases. The germline V gene has CDR1 MDHEN and CDR2 SYDVKM. V gave up 5 bases and J gave up 6 bases; unmatched junction bases: 5. The CDR3 is 16 residues long. The CDR3 spells CASSGTSGRLAGELFF. The CDR3 DNA sequence: TGTGCCAGCAGTGGGACTAGCGGGAGATTGGCCGGGGAGCTGTTTTTT.

The chain links TRBV2 to TRBJ2-7; TRBD1 is a possible D gene (6 bases). The V and J ends lost 7 bases and 0 bases respectively, with 13 bases between them. There are 14 residues in the CDR3. Germline-derived CDR1 and CDR2 are SNHLY and FYNNEI. CDR3 sequence reads: CASIFGQTSYEQYF. CDR3 nucleotide sequence: TGTGCCAGCATTTTCGGACAGACCTCCTACGAGCAGTACTTC.

The rearrangement links TRBV4-1 to TRBJ1-4; 8 nucleotides align to TRBD1. The CDR3 is 17 amino acids. Germline values: CDR1 MGHRA, CDR2 YSYEKL. With V trimmed by 4 bases and J by 0 bases, 7 bases remained unmatched. Here the CDR3 DNA reads TGCGCCAGCAGCCGACGGGACAGGCGTGCAACTAATGAAAAACTGTTTTTT. It translates to CASSRRDRRATNEKLFF.

This chain connects TRBV27 to TRBJ2-1; 9 positions agree with TRBD2. The CDR3 loop spans 15 amino acids. V trimming: 3 bases; J trimming: 8 bases; junction bases outside the gene matches: 8. CDR1 MNHEY and CDR2 SMNVEV come from the germline V gene (reference sequence). The CDR3 sequence is CASSFVAGGPYEQFF. CDR3 DNA sequence: TGTGCCAGCAGTTTCGTGGCGGGGGGGCCCTATGAGCAGTTCTTC.

The genes are TRBV28 and TRBJ2-5; D uncertain. The CDR3 is made up of 14 amino acids. V lost 8 bases and J lost 5, with 18 bases in between. CDR1 is MDHEN and CDR2 is SYDVKM in the germline V gene. The CDR3 loop is CASGPERRWETQYF. For the CDR3, the DNA is TGTGCCAGCGGGCCCGAGAGACGCTGGGAGACCCAGTACTTC.

This clone is a singleton in its sample. The chain uses TRBV4-1 and TRBJ2-2; 8 bases align to TRBD2. This CDR3 is 17 amino acids long. Germline V gene data show CDR1 as MGHRA and CDR2 as YSYEKL. J lost 0 bases, V lost 6 bases, and 9 bases had no gene match. The CDR3 loop is CASRRIAGPTNTGELFF. CDR3 nucleotides: TGCGCCAGCAGGCGGATAGCGGGGCCTACGAACACCGGGGAGCTGTTTTTT.

The rearrangement links TRBV30 to TRBJ1-6; tentatively, D is TRBD1 (6 bases). Per germline, CDR1 GTSNPN and CDR2 SVGIG (reference sequence). This CDR3 contains 13 residues. The CDR3 DNA reads TGTGCGTTGGACCCGCAGGGGATGTCACCCCTCCACTTT. Translated: CALDPQGMSPLHF.

This chain joins TRBV5-4 and TRBJ2-7, with 8 bases matching TRBD2. V trimming: 1 base; J trimming: 3 bases; junction bases outside the gene matches: 6. The length of the CDR3 is 15 residues. Germline V gives CDR1 SGHNT, CDR2 YYREEE (reference sequence). The CDR3 spells CASSLIAGGIYEQYF. The CDR3 DNA sequence: TGTGCCAGCAGCTTGATTGCGGGGGGAATCTACGAGCAGTACTTC.

This rearrangement joins TRBV30 to TRBJ2-4; possibly TRBD2 for D (7 bases). The CDR3 length is 12 residues. CDR1 and CDR2 (germline): GTSNPN, SVGIG (reference sequence). Trimming took off 4 bases at V and 5 bases at J, with 9 bases between the two ends. CDR3 DNA sequence: TGTGCCTGGACCGGGGGGCAAAACATTCAGTACTTC. It specifies CAWTGGQNIQYF.

With respect to this clone: Sequence at one end of the junction differs from germline and may be a read error. The V and J genes are TRBV28 and TRBJ2-1, with 9 positions matching TRBD1. This CDR3 has 14 residues. Per the germline V gene, CDR1 is MDHEN and CDR2 is SYDVKM. The DNA of the CDR3 is TGCGCCAGCAGCGGGACAGGGTCCTACAATGAGCAGTTCTTC. It yields the protein CASSGTGSYNEQFF.

The chain recombines TRBV18 with TRBJ2-3; D might be TRBD1 (5 bases). The germline V and J ends were trimmed by 3 bases and 2 bases, with 12 bases remaining between them. The V gene's germline CDR1 is KGHSH and CDR2 LQKENI. The CDR3 loop spans 15 amino acids. This CDR3 is CASSPGHRFTDTQYF. CDR3 nucleotide sequence: TGTGCCAGCTCACCTGGACACCGGTTCACAGATACGCAGTATTTT. Full variable domain (outside the CDR3, taken from reference TRBV18 and TRBJ2-3): NAGVMQNPRHLVRRRGQEARLRCSPMKGHSHVYWYRQLPEEGLKFMVYLQKENIIDESGMPKERFSAEFPKEGPSILRIQQVVRGDSAAYFCASSPGHRFTDTQYFGPGTRLTVL.

The chain joins TRBV3-1 (or the pseudogene TRBV3-2) to TRBJ1-2; D is unresolved. Per germline, CDR1 LGHDT and CDR2 YNNKEL (reference sequence). This CDR3 region has 13 residues. The ends were cut back, 1 base at V and 5 bases at J, with 8 bases in the middle. As DNA, the CDR3 is TGTGCCAGCAGCCAAGGTGGCCAGTATGGCTACACCTTC. As protein: CASSQGGQYGYTF.

This clone appeared once. V is TRBV7-9 and J is TRBJ2-3, with 7 bases identical to TRBD2. The CDR3 loop spans 14 amino acids. In germline, CDR1 is SEHNR, CDR2 FQNEAQ (reference sequence). V gave up 1 base and J gave up 3 bases; unmatched junction bases: 1. The CDR3 loop reads CASSLERGTDTQYF. The CDR3 nucleotides read TGTGCCAGCAGCTTAGAGCGGGGTACAGATACGCAGTATTTT.

J is TRBJ2-2 and V is TRBV21-1; whether TRBD1, the table's D call, matches the DNA was not checked. TRBV21-1 is marked as a pseudogene. This CDR3 is built from 19 residues. The CDR3 DNA reads as TGTGCCAGCAGCGGGGACAGGGCCCCCTCCACGATTTGTGCCCGGGGAGCTGTTTTT. Translation gives CASSGDRAPSTICARGAVF.

This chain links TRBV28 with TRBJ1-3; D not certain. Germline V gene data show CDR1 as MDHEN and CDR2 as SYDVKM. The CDR3 is 13 residues long. V gave up 5 bases and J gave up 0 bases, with 5 bases separating them. DNA of the CDR3: TGTGCCAGCAGTGTTCTCTCTGGAAACACCATATATTTT. Encoded protein: CASSVLSGNTIYF.

The chain recombines TRBV21-1 with TRBJ1-1; the D call in the table, TRBD1, was not verified against the DNA. TRBV21-1 is designated a pseudogene. The CDR3 has 19 residues. The CDR3 sequence: CASSKPPWAYRAVNTEAFF. The DNA of the CDR3 is TGTGCCAGCAGCAAACCGCCGTGGGCCTACAGGGCCGTGAACACTGAAGCTTTCTTT.

The CDR3 DNA reads TGTGCCAGTAGAACGACTAGCGGGAGACCAACCGGGGAGCTGTTTTTT. This gives the protein CASRTTSGRPTGELFF. This sequence joins TRBV19 and TRBJ2-2; TRBD2 matches at 12 bases. CDR1 is LNHDA and CDR2 is SQIVND in the germline V gene (reference sequence). The junction had 7 bases not matched to a gene; V was cut back by 6 bases and J by 5 bases. The CDR3 is 16 amino acids. The full variable domain, with the rest looked up from reference TRBV19 and TRBJ2-2, is DGGITQSPKYLFRKEGQNVTLSCEQNLNHDAMYWYRQDPGQGLRLIYYSQIVNDFQKGDIAEGYSVSREKKESFPLTVTSAQKNPTAFYLCASRTTSGRPTGELFFGEGSRLTVL.

The gene calls are TRBV7-6 and TRBJ1-1; a possible D gene is TRBD1 (6 bases). Germline V gene sequence: CDR1 SGHVS, CDR2 FNYEAQ. Trimming removed 2 bases at V and 5 bases at J, with 9 bases between. The CDR3 runs to 13 residues. The CDR3 DNA reads as TGTGCCAGCAGCTTAAACAGGGTGACTGAAGCTTTCTTT. It yields the protein CASSLNRVTEAFF.

The genes are TRBV3-1 (or the pseudogene TRBV3-2) and TRBJ2-5; 9 bases line up with TRBD2. The CDR3 is 16 residues long. Germline V gene sequence: CDR1 LGHDT, CDR2 YNNKEL (reference sequence). The V and J ends lost 3 bases and 2 bases, in that order; junction bases with no gene match: 7. The CDR3 is CASSHQTSGGQETQYF. The CDR3, as DNA: TGTGCCAGCAGCCACCAGACTAGCGGAGGGCAAGAGACCCAGTACTTC.